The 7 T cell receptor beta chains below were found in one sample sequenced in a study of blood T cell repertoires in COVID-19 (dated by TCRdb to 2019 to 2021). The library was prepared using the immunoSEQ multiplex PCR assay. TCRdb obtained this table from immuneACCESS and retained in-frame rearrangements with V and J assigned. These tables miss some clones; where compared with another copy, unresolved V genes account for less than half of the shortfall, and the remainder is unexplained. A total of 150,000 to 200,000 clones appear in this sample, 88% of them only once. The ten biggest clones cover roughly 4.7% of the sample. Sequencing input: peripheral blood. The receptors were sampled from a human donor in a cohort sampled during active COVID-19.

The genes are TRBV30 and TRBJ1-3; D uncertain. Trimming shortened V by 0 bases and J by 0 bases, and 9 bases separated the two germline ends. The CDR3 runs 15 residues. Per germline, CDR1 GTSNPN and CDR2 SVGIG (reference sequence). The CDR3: CAWSVTVNSGNTIYF. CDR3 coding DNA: TGTGCCTGGAGTGTAACTGTGAACTCTGGAAACACCATATATTTT.

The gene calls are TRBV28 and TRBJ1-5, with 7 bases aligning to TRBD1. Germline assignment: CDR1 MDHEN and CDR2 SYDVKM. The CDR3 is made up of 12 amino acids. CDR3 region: CAATGINQPQHF. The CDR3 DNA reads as TGTGCAGCGACAGGGATAAATCAGCCCCAGCATTTT.

The CDR3, as DNA: TGTGCCAGCAGCCTCCCTAGCGGGAGGGCCAAGGAGGCCGAGCAGTACTTC. It is translated as CASSLPSGRAKEAEQYF. This sequence joins TRBV5-4 and TRBJ2-7; TRBD2 agrees at 12 bases. The ends lost 4 bases at V and 6 bases at J; junction bases unmatched: 14. Germline V gene data show CDR1 as SGHNT and CDR2 as YYREEE (reference sequence). CDR3 length: 17 amino acids.

This CDR3 is CASSYSPYNEQFF. The DNA for the CDR3 is TGTGCCAGCAGCTACTCTCCCTACAATGAGCAGTTCTTC. The V call is TRBV11-2, the J call TRBJ2-1, with D hard to call. Trimming took 4 bases from V and 2 from J, leaving 6 bases between them. The CDR3 length is 13 residues. Germline CDR1 reads SGHAT; CDR2 reads FQNNGV.

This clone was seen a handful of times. This CDR3 reads CASSYRSTGSYEQYF. For the CDR3, the DNA is TGTGCCAGCAGTTACCGATCGACAGGCTCCTACGAGCAGTACTTC. V and J are TRBV6-5 and TRBJ2-7; possible D gene TRBD1, 6 bases. The V end was cut by 2 bases, the J end by 0 bases, with 11 bases between. Per the germline V gene, CDR1 is MNHEY and CDR2 is SVGAGI. The CDR3 sequence is 15 residues long.

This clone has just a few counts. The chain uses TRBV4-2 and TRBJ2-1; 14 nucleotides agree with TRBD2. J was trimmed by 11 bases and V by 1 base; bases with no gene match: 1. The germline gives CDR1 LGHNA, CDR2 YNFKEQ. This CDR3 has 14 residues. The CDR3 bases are TGTGCCAGCAGCCAAGGACTAGCGGGAGGGAAGCAGTTCTTC. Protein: CASSQGLAGGKQFF.

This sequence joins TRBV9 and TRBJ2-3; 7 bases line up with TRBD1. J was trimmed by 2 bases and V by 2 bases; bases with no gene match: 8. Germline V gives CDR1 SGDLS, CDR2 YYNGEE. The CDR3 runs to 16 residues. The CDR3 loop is CASSVGTGAATDTQYF. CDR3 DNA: TGTGCCAGCAGCGTCGGAACAGGGGCCGCCACAGATACGCAGTATTTT.